Listed here are 14 T cell receptor beta chains from one sample, sequenced in a study of CD8 T cells in Susac syndrome. RNA totalling about 0.45 to 1 ug underwent reverse transcription with random hexamers. TCRdb itself ran the immunoSEQ multiplex PCR reads through MiXCR, one entry per CDR3 protein. The table records roughly 250,000 distinct CDR3 sequences, 90% to 96% of them present only once. Specimen: CD4+ T cells from PBMCs. The receptors come from a human donor with Susac syndrome.

V is TRBV12-3 or TRBV12-4 and J is TRBJ1-3; D is perhaps TRBD1 (5 bases). The CDR3 sequence is 14 residues long. V lost 6 bases, J lost 2 bases, and 11 bases lay in between. In nucleotides, the CDR3 is TGTGCCAGCAGCCGGACACTACCTGGAAACACCATATATTTT. Translation: CASSRTLPGNTIYF.

This clonotype has just one count. The chain uses TRBV2 and TRBJ2-5; possibly TRBD2 for D (6 bases). V was clipped by 7 bases and J by 3 bases, with 12 bases between them. Germline V gene lookup returns CDR1 SNHLY and CDR2 FYNNEI. This CDR3 region has 13 residues. The CDR3 is CASILGGEETQYF. CDR3 coding DNA: TGTGCCAGCATCCTCGGAGGGGAAGAGACCCAGTACTTC. Supplemented by reference TRBV2 and TRBJ2-5, the full variable domain reads EPEVTQTPSHQVTQMGQEVILRCVPISNHLYFYWYRQILGQKVEFLVSFYNNEISEKSEIFDDQFSVERPDGSNFTLKIRSTKLEDSAMYFCASILGGEETQYFGPGTRLLVL.

This chain connects TRBV29-1 to TRBJ1-2; D unclear. V was shortened by 3 bases and J by 0 bases, with 5 bases between the two germline ends. Germline CDR1 SQVTM, CDR2 ANQGSEA. The CDR3 consists of 12 residues. CDR3 nucleotide sequence: TGCAGCGTTGACCACCCTAACTATGGCTACACCTTC. Protein product: CSVDHPNYGYTF.

The rearrangement joins TRBV6-5 to TRBJ2-3; TRBD1 matches 9 bases. CDR1 is MNHEY, CDR2 SVGAGI, per germline. CDR3 size: 15 residues. V gave up 5 bases and J gave up 6 bases; unmatched junction bases: 9. The CDR3 protein is CASSKNRGRRDTQYF. CDR3 bases: TGTGCCAGCAGTAAAAACAGGGGGCGCAGGGATACGCAGTATTTT.

This clonotype has a single count. J is TRBJ2-5 and V is TRBV20-1; maybe TRBD1 (5 bases). CDR1 and CDR2 from the germline V gene are DFQATT and SNEGSKA (reference sequence). The CDR3 covers 12 residues. V shed 5 bases and J shed 4 bases, with 11 bases lying between them. The CDR3 loop is CSAAPRGETQYF. DNA of the CDR3: TGCAGTGCTGCCCCAAGGGGAGAGACCCAGTACTTC.

The chain carries TRBV20-1 and TRBJ2-1; 7 nucleotides line up with TRBD1. V lost 6 bases, J lost 5 bases, and 7 bases stayed unmatched. CDR3 size: 13 residues. Germline V gives CDR1 DFQATT, CDR2 SNEGSKA (reference sequence). The CDR3 loop reads CSASDRPDNEQFF. CDR3 bases: TGCAGTGCGTCGGACAGGCCGGACAATGAGCAGTTCTTC.

The chain recombines TRBV25-1 with TRBJ2-7; 12 nucleotides match TRBD2. CDR1 and CDR2 from the germline V gene are MGHDK and SYGVNS. Unmatched junction bases numbered 7, after V lost 4 bases and J lost 0 bases. This CDR3 comprises 17 residues. CDR3 loop: CASSGYSGLAGSYEQYF. The CDR3, as DNA: TGTGCCAGCAGTGGTTATTCGGGACTAGCGGGCTCCTACGAGCAGTACTTC.

J is TRBJ2-3 and V is TRBV7-2, with 8 bases that match TRBD2. CDR3 length: 16 amino acids. Trimming removed 6 bases from V and 2 bases from J; junction bases left unmatched: 10. Germline V gene sequence: CDR1 SGHTA, CDR2 FQGNSA. CDR3: CASSKAGGLTTDTQYF. The CDR3, as DNA: TGTGCCAGCAGTAAGGCGGGGGGACTTACCACAGATACGCAGTATTTT.

The chain employs TRBV5-1 and TRBJ1-1, with D perhaps matching TRBD1 (5 bases). This CDR3 has 14 amino acids. Germline CDR1 is SGHRS and CDR2 is YFSETQ. Between the trimmed V and J ends, which lost 1 base and 11 bases, there was a span of 18 bases. The DNA of the CDR3 is TGCGCCAGCAGCTTGCCCTCCGACAGTTGGGAGGCTTTCTTT. Encoded protein: CASSLPSDSWEAFF.

The chain is built from TRBV20-1 and TRBJ2-1; D is unresolved. CDR3 length: 16 amino acids. The V gene's germline CDR1 is DFQATT and CDR2 SNEGSKA (reference sequence). Between the trimmed V and J ends, which lost 1 base and 0 bases, there was a span of 13 bases. This CDR3 is CSARGRGGYSYNEQFF. The CDR3 DNA reads as TGCAGTGCTAGAGGTCGAGGCGGTTACTCCTACAATGAGCAGTTCTTC.

V is TRBV11-2 and J is TRBJ2-7; 8 nucleotides line up with TRBD2. Germline V gene data show CDR1 as SGHAT and CDR2 as FQNNGV. The CDR3 has 14 amino acids. Germline trimming cut 8 bases from V and 0 bases from J; bases unmatched to any gene: 6. CDR3 sequence: CASSLAGFSYEQYF. The CDR3 region has the DNA TGTGCCAGCTCCCTAGCGGGTTTCTCCTACGAGCAGTACTTC.

The chain uses TRBV9 and TRBJ2-2; D remains unclear. The CDR3 covers 17 residues. The germline V and J ends were trimmed by 3 bases and 5 bases, with 20 bases remaining between them. Germline V lookup: CDR1 SGDLS, CDR2 YYNGEE. The CDR3 here is CASSALVSPASTGELFF. DNA for the CDR3: TGTGCCAGCAGCGCCTTGGTCAGCCCAGCATCTACCGGGGAGCTGTTTTTT.

The rearrangement joins TRBV20-1 to TRBJ1-2; no firm D call. The CDR3 spans 11 residues. Germline values: CDR1 DFQATT, CDR2 SNEGSKA (reference sequence). V was clipped by 6 bases and J by 7 bases, with 12 bases between them. This CDR3 reads CSANAGFGYTF. In nucleotides, the CDR3 is TGCAGTGCAAACGCCGGCTTTGGCTACACCTTC.

The chain recombines TRBV20-1 with TRBJ2-1; D uncertain. This CDR3 spans 11 amino acids. V was pared by 3 bases and J by 8 bases, with 8 bases between. The germline CDR1 and CDR2 sequences are DFQATT and SNEGSKA (reference sequence). The CDR3: CSASPGYEQFF. CDR3 nucleotides: TGCAGTGCTAGCCCCGGGTATGAGCAGTTCTTC.